Listed below are T cell receptor beta chains from one sample, sequenced in a study of cytomegalovirus exposure and HLA in healthy donors. The method was immunoSEQ multiplex PCR; TCRdb's version includes in-frame clones alone and lacks a portion of them. The sample lists fewer than 250,000 clones; under 80% were seen once. Material: PBMCs. The receptors here all came from a woman aged 25 to 39 in good health and CMV-seronegative. Each CDR3 is given with its conserved first and last residue. Fields, in order: CDR3 length, V gene, J gene, D gene, clone size, CDR3 protein, CDR3 DNA. D genes are given only for firm matches. Clone size is given for some rows only: seen once, a few or many times, or a class if the clone is expanded.

16,TRBV6-5,TRBJ1-4,TRBD1,many,CASSYGQGGVEEKLFF,TGTGCCAGCAGTTACGGACAGGGAGGGGTTGAGGAAAAACTGTTTTTT
16,TRBV19,TRBJ1-3,TRBD1,.,CASSDRDRVSGNTIYF,TGTGCCAGTAGTGACCGGGACAGGGTCTCTGGAAACACCATATATTTT
16,TRBV6-1,TRBJ1-1,.,.,CASSEVRDTMNTEAFF,TGTGCCAGCAGTGAAGTCCGGGACACCATGAACACTGAAGCTTTCTTT
15,TRBV5-4,TRBJ2-2,TRBD1,.,CASSPGQGDTGELFF,TGTGCCAGCAGTCCGGGACAGGGGGACACCGGGGAGCTGTTTTTT
15,TRBV7-9,TRBJ2-1,.,.,CASSLEWRGNNEQFF,TGTGCCAGCAGCTTAGAATGGCGGGGTAACAATGAGCAGTTCTTC
13,TRBV5-4,TRBJ2-7,.,.,CASSLKGVHEQYF,TGTGCCAGCAGCTTGAAAGGGGTCCACGAGCAGTACTTC
16,TRBV5-1,TRBJ1-1,.,once,CASSLDPPGVSTEAFF,TGCGCCAGCAGCTTGGATCCCCCCGGGGTGAGCACTGAAGCTTTCTTT
19,TRBV14,TRBJ1-6,TRBD1,.,CASSSRRDSISSYNSPLHF,TGTGCCAGCAGCTCCAGGAGGGACAGCATTAGCTCCTATAATTCACCCCTCCACTTT
15,TRBV7-6,TRBJ2-7,TRBD1,once,CASSLGTGSAYEQHF,TGTGCCAGCAGCTTAGGGACAGGGTCGGCCTACGAGCAGCACTTC
12,TRBV11-2,TRBJ1-2,TRBD1,.,CASSDRGYGYTF,TGTGCCAGCAGCGACAGGGGCTATGGCTACACCTTC
16,TRBV5-8,TRBJ2-7,TRBD1,.,CASVMKRQGYPYEQYF,TGTGCCAGCGTTATGAAAAGACAGGGTTACCCCTACGAGCAGTACTTC
15,TRBV4-2,TRBJ2-7,.,few,CASSQVNRDDYEQYF,TGTGCCAGCAGCCAAGTGAACAGGGATGACTACGAGCAGTACTTC
15,TRBV5-5,TRBJ1-1,TRBD1,.,CASSLQGRGYTEAFF,TGTGCCAGCAGCTTACAGGGCAGGGGGTACACTGAAGCTTTCTTT
13,TRBV7-3,TRBJ2-7,TRBD1,.,CASSFRDRDEQYF,TGTGCCAGCAGCTTCCGAGACAGGGACGAGCAGTACTTC
15,TRBV7-3,TRBJ2-1,TRBD2,.,CASSLREGRYNEQFF,TGTGCCAGCAGTTTGCGGGAGGGCCGTTACAATGAGCAGTTCTTC
16,TRBV7-8,TRBJ2-3,TRBD2,.,CASSPLLAGVIITQYF,TGTGCCAGCAGCCCCTTACTAGCGGGGGTGATAATTACGCAGTATTTT
13,TRBV15,TRBJ1-2,.,.,CATSRLGGYGYTF,TGTGCCACCAGCAGACTAGGGGGCTATGGCTACACCTTC
16,TRBV5-1,TRBJ2-1,TRBD1,.,CASSRDRGRSYNEQFF,TGCGCCAGCAGCCGGGACAGGGGTAGGTCCTACAATGAGCAGTTCTTC
14,TRBV11-2,TRBJ2-3,.,.,CASIKTGGTDTQYF,TGTGCCAGCATTAAAACGGGGGGCACAGATACGCAGTATTTT
15,TRBV2,TRBJ2-1,.,.,CASSGQPSRRNEQFF,TGTGCCAGCAGTGGACAGCCCTCCCGAAGGAATGAGCAGTTCTTC
14,TRBV9,TRBJ2-1,.,.,CASSPETAYNEQFF,TGTGCCAGCAGCCCGGAGACCGCCTACAATGAGCAGTTCTTC
19,TRBV19,TRBJ1-5,TRBD1,.,CASTIWVGQGALYHQPQHF,TGTGCCAGTACCATCTGGGTAGGTCAGGGGGCCCTGTATCATCAGCCCCAGCATTTT
17,TRBV14,TRBJ2-1,TRBD1,.,CASSRDYQGAPDNEQFF,TGTGCCAGCAGCCGAGATTACCAGGGGGCGCCGGACAATGAGCAGTTCTTC
15,TRBV27,TRBJ2-5,.,.,CASSMTQGLRETQYF,TGTGCCAGCAGTATGACACAGGGTTTGAGGGAGACCCAGTACTTC
18,TRBV9,TRBJ2-5,TRBD2,few,CASSVAASGGPFQETQYF,TGTGCCAGCAGCGTAGCGGCTAGCGGGGGTCCATTCCAAGAGACCCAGTACTTC
13,TRBV18,TRBJ2-1,.,.,CASSFRDYNEQFF,TGTGCCAGCTCATTCAGGGATTACAATGAGCAGTTCTTC
16,TRBV7-3,TRBJ2-1,TRBD2,once,CASSLGVAGAWDEQFF,TGTGCCAGCAGTTTGGGGGTAGCGGGAGCATGGGATGAGCAGTTCTTC
18,TRBV7-9,TRBJ2-1,TRBD2,.,CSSSRWRFMREWVYEQFF,TGTTCCAGCAGCCGCTGGCGATTCATGCGGGAGTGGGTATATGAGCAGTTCTTC
13,TRBV10-3,TRBJ2-7,.,few,CAIQWPYSYEQYF,TGTGCCATCCAGTGGCCTTACTCCTACGAGCAGTACTTC
14,TRBV6-1,TRBJ1-2,TRBD1,few,CASSDIQGDYGYTF,TGTGCCAGCAGTGACATACAGGGGGACTATGGCTACACCTTC
10,TRBV5-1,TRBJ1-2,.,.,CASIIYGYTF,TGCGCCAGCATCATTTATGGCTACACCTTC
18,TRBV5-1,TRBJ2-3,TRBD2,.,CASSPEAGTSGATDTQYF,TGCGCCAGCAGCCCGGAGGCCGGGACTAGCGGGGCTACAGATACGCAGTATTTT
14,TRBV6-6,TRBJ1-5,.,few,CASSYVQGDQPQHF,TGTGCCAGCAGTTACGTACAGGGCGATCAGCCCCAGCATTTT
14,TRBV10-3,TRBJ2-1,TRBD2,.,CAIGGAGGDNEQFF,TGTGCCATCGGAGGAGCGGGAGGAGACAATGAGCAGTTCTTC
13,TRBV18,TRBJ1-1,.,.,CASSPSTNTEAFF,TGTGCCAGCTCACCATCTACGAACACTGAAGCTTTCTTT
14,TRBV19,TRBJ2-7,.,.,CASSEGAEPYEQYF,TGTGCCAGTAGCGAGGGCGCGGAGCCCTACGAGCAGTACTTC
15,TRBV6-6,TRBJ2-2,TRBD1,.,CASITGTANTGELFF,TGTGCCAGCATCACCGGGACAGCGAACACCGGGGAGCTGTTTTTT
13,TRBV9,TRBJ1-1,TRBD1,few,CASRGQGAGEAFF,TGTGCCAGCAGGGGACAGGGGGCCGGTGAAGCTTTCTTT
13,TRBV6-5,TRBJ1-5,TRBD1,.,CASSGQDSQPQHF,TGTGCCAGCAGCGGACAGGATAGTCAGCCCCAGCATTTT
16,TRBV4-1,TRBJ2-5,.,.,CASSQGLTGYQETQYF,TGCGCCAGCAGCCAAGGACTTACGGGGTACCAAGAGACCCAGTACTTC
12,TRBV19,TRBJ1-2,.,.,CASSTRGNGYTF,TGTGCCAGTAGTACCAGGGGCAATGGCTACACCTTC
14,TRBV4-2,TRBJ1-2,.,.,CASSSLQGLNGYTF,TGTGCCAGCAGCTCGCTTCAGGGTTTAAATGGCTACACCTTC